These 25 T cell receptor beta chains share one sample of origin, sequenced in a study of cytomegalovirus exposure and HLA in healthy donors. The PCR employed 60 Vbeta primers together with 13 Jbeta primers. The protocol was immunoSEQ multiplex PCR, while the TCRdb copy is restricted to in-frame clones and leaves out a portion. The data contain nearly 300,000 clones, 86% of them seen just once; the ten biggest clones take up almost 4%. Material: PBMCs. All receptors derive from a man aged 40-50 years in good health and CMV-seropositive.

There are a few counts of this clone. The rearrangement links TRBV19 to TRBJ1-5; D is undetermined. Germline V gives CDR1 LNHDA, CDR2 SQIVND (reference sequence). The V gene lost 6 bases and the J gene lost 2 bases, with 17 bases spanning the gap. The CDR3 runs 16 residues. The CDR3 coding sequence is TGTGCCAGTAGCCTCGCGGGGAACAATCGCAATCAGCCCCAGCATTTT. Its translation: CASSLAGNNRNQPQHF.

The rearrangement joins TRBV21-1 to TRBJ2-7; TRBD1 is taken as the D call from the table, unchecked against the DNA. TRBV21-1 is described as a pseudogene. This CDR3 spans 17 amino acids. The DNA for the CDR3 is TGTGCCTGCCGCCTCCGGGACAGGGCTAAAAAGAACTGCGAGCAGTACTTC. This codes for CACRLRDRAKKNCEQYF.

V usage is TRBV28 and J usage is TRBJ2-7; TRBD2 agrees at 12 bases. V dropped 6 bases and J dropped 4; count of bases not matched to a gene: 10. The CDR3 extends over 16 amino acids. CDR1 MDHEN and CDR2 SYDVKM come from the germline V gene. Written as DNA, the CDR3 is TGTGCCAGCAGGCCACGACTAGCGGGAGATCCGTACGAGCAGTACTTC. Its translation: CASRPRLAGDPYEQYF.

The CDR3 DNA follows: TGTGCCAGCAGTTACTCGAGGCAGGGTACCTACGAGCAGTACTTC. It specifies CASSYSRQGTYEQYF. This chain links TRBV6-6 with TRBJ2-7, with D possibly matching TRBD1 (5 bases). The V gene's germline CDR1 is MNHNY and CDR2 SVGAGI (reference sequence). The CDR3 has 15 amino acids. V gave up 0 bases and J gave up 2 bases, with 11 bases separating them.

The chain employs TRBV4-3 and TRBJ2-6; TRBD2 is a possible D gene (6 bases). In germline, CDR1 is LGHNA, CDR2 YSLEER. V lost 1 base and J 3 bases, leaving 13 bases between the germline ends. CDR3 size: 17 residues. The CDR3 region is CASSQAAGLGGANVLTF. The CDR3 DNA reads as TGCGCCAGCAGCCAAGCCGCGGGGTTAGGTGGGGCCAACGTCCTGACTTTC.

This chain links TRBV28 with TRBJ2-7, with 9 bases lining up with TRBD2. Germline V lookup: CDR1 MDHEN, CDR2 SYDVKM. This CDR3 has 17 residues. V trimming: 3 bases; J trimming: 0 bases; junction bases outside the gene matches: 9. The CDR3 DNA is TGTGCCAGCAGTTTTAGGACTAGCGTTACGAGCTCCTACGAGCAGTACTTC. This sequence encodes CASSFRTSVTSSYEQYF.

J is TRBJ2-3 and V is TRBV5-6, with 8 bases that match TRBD1. This CDR3 comprises 15 residues. The V segment lost 4 bases and the J segment 6 bases; nucleotides outside the gene matches: 10. Germline V gives CDR1 SGHDT, CDR2 YYEEEE. The CDR3 bases are TGTGCCAGCAGCATACAGGGGGATTATAAGGATACGCAGTATTTT. Its protein product is CASSIQGDYKDTQYF.

This clone came up once. The chain has TRBV7-9 and TRBJ2-1; 10 bases fit TRBD2. Unmatched junction bases numbered 4, after V lost 5 bases and J lost 9 bases. The CDR3 has 13 residues. Germline values: CDR1 SEHNR, CDR2 FQNEAQ (reference sequence). The CDR3 reads CASSPGTSVEQFF. The CDR3 bases are TGTGCCAGCAGCCCCGGGACTAGCGTTGAGCAGTTCTTC.

The chain joins TRBV25-1 to TRBJ2-5; 7 bases map to TRBD1. Germline V gene sequence: CDR1 MGHDK, CDR2 SYGVNS. The CDR3 extends over 16 amino acids. With 4 bases clipped from V and 0 bases from J, the junction kept 8 bases outside the gene matches. CDR3 residues: CASSAGTGVHQETQYF. The DNA of the CDR3 is TGTGCCAGCAGTGCAGGTACAGGGGTGCACCAAGAGACCCAGTACTTC.

The gene calls are TRBV7-8 and TRBJ2-7; 9 nucleotides line up with TRBD2. The germline V gene encodes CDR1 SGHVS and CDR2 FQNEAQ. The junction had 4 bases not matched to a gene; V was cut back by 4 bases and J by 3 bases. The CDR3 is made up of 14 amino acids. DNA for the CDR3: TGTGCCAGCAGCTCCTATAGCGGGAGCTACGAGCAGTACTTC. This sequence encodes CASSSYSGSYEQYF.

V usage is TRBV28 and J usage is TRBJ2-7; 8 bases map to TRBD2. V lost 0 bases to trimming and J lost 3 bases; unmatched junction nucleotides: 7. CDR1 is MDHEN, CDR2 SYDVKM, per germline. This CDR3 has 16 residues. CDR3 in DNA: TGTGCCAGCAGTTTATGGGCTGGGACTAGTGTCTACGAGCAGTACTTC. Protein product: CASSLWAGTSVYEQYF.

The count of this clone is one. This chain uses TRBV27 with TRBJ2-3; maybe TRBD2 (6 bases). The CDR3 runs 14 residues. Looked up from germline, CDR1 is MNHEY and CDR2 is SMNVEV (reference sequence). V was pared by 8 bases and J by 0 bases, with 12 bases between. DNA for the CDR3: TGTGCCAGCGGCGGGGCCCTTAGCACAGATACGCAGTATTTT. Translating it yields CASGGALSTDTQYF.

In this sample, this clone turned up once. The chain carries TRBV7-8 and TRBJ2-7; unclear D gene. The CDR3 has 15 amino acids. V lost 0 bases and J 3 bases, leaving 12 bases between the germline ends. In germline, CDR1 is SGHVS, CDR2 FQNEAQ. CDR3 nucleotides: TGTGCCAGCAGCTTAGCGCCCGGTTCGGTCTACGAGCAGTACTTC. Amino acid sequence: CASSLAPGSVYEQYF.

This clone appeared a single time. One end of the junction is discordant with germline, which a read error may explain. The genes are TRBV7-9 and TRBJ1-3; 7 nucleotides line up with TRBD1. The V gene's germline CDR1 is SEHNR and CDR2 FQNEAQ (reference sequence). This CDR3 comprises 16 residues. The CDR3 coding sequence is TGTTCCAGCAGCTACCCGGGACAGAGAACTGGAAACACCATATATTTT. It specifies CSSSYPGQRTGNTIYF.

The CDR3 bases are TGTGCCAGCAGCGGAACCGGGTCACGAACGCAGTATTTT. Protein sequence: CASSGTGSRTQYF. This chain connects TRBV5-8 to TRBJ2-3, with D unclear. Trimming removed 4 bases at V and 9 bases at J, with 15 bases between. The CDR3 covers 13 residues. Germline CDR1 reads SGHTS; CDR2 reads YDEGEE.

The V and J genes are TRBV28 and TRBJ2-1, with D uncertain. The CDR3 sequence is 13 residues long. Germline V gene lookup returns CDR1 MDHEN and CDR2 SYDVKM. Between the trimmed V and J ends, which lost 5 bases and 4 bases, there was a span of 9 bases. The CDR3 region has the DNA TGTGCCAGCAGTCCGCGAGGATACAATGAGCAGTTCTTC. It codes for CASSPRGYNEQFF.

This chain connects TRBV10-3 to TRBJ2-7; 9 nucleotides align to TRBD1. The V segment lost 10 bases and the J segment 4 bases; nucleotides outside the gene matches: 11. The germline V gene encodes CDR1 ENHRY and CDR2 SYGVKD. The CDR3 loop spans 14 amino acids. The CDR3 region has the DNA TGTGCCAGCTGGGATGGGACAGGGAAATACGAGCAGTACTTC. Translated, it gives CASWDGTGKYEQYF.

Here the CDR3 DNA reads TGTGCCAGCAGCGATAGCATAGCGGGACTGCAGTTCTTC. This translates into CASSDSIAGLQFF. This chain joins TRBV11-3 and TRBJ2-1; 8 nucleotides line up with TRBD2. This CDR3 spans 13 amino acids. Germline CDR1 reads SGHNT; CDR2 reads YENEEA. Trimming removed 5 bases from V and 12 bases from J; junction bases left unmatched: 9.

The chain has TRBV4-2 and TRBJ1-4, with D possibly being TRBD1 (5 bases). The germline V gene encodes CDR1 LGHNA and CDR2 YNFKEQ. This CDR3 contains 16 residues. The ends were cut back, 2 bases at V and 6 bases at J, with 16 bases in the middle. The CDR3 DNA sequence: TGTGCCAGCAGCCAACTGGTACGGGGGGAGGATGAAAAACTGTTTTTT. Translating it yields CASSQLVRGEDEKLFF.

V and J are TRBV2 and TRBJ1-2; 9 positions agree with TRBD1. CDR1 is SNHLY and CDR2 is FYNNEI in the germline V gene. The CDR3 loop spans 18 amino acids. Germline trimming cut 1 base from V and 4 bases from J; bases unmatched to any gene: 13. CDR3 nucleotide sequence: TGTGCCAGCAGTGAAGGGGGACAGGGATCCCTCGTGGCCTATGGCTACACCTTC. This sequence encodes CASSEGGQGSLVAYGYTF.

This CDR3 is CASSTVLAYEQYF. The CDR3 DNA reads TGTGCCAGCAGCACAGTTCTAGCATACGAGCAGTACTTC. This sequence joins TRBV11-2 and TRBJ2-7, with D perhaps TRBD2 (5 bases). V was clipped by 5 bases and J by 4 bases, with 12 bases between them. Germline CDR1 SGHAT, CDR2 FQNNGV. This CDR3 spans 13 amino acids.

The J gene is TRBJ1-1, the V gene TRBV4-2; TRBD1 matches at 7 bases. The CDR3 spans 15 residues. The V gene end was trimmed by 1 base and the J gene end by 1 base; junction bases not matched to a gene: 3. Germline V gives CDR1 LGHNA, CDR2 YNFKEQ. The DNA of the CDR3 is TGTGCCAGCAGCCAAGGCTACAGGGGGAACACTGAAGCTTTCTTT. Translating gives CASSQGYRGNTEAFF.

Worth noting for this clone: One end of the junction is discordant with germline, which a read error may explain. V is TRBV25-1 and J is TRBJ1-4; D may be TRBD1 (6 bases). CDR1 is MGHDK and CDR2 is SYGVNS in the germline V gene. There are 18 residues in the CDR3. In DNA, the CDR3 is TGTGCCAGCAGTGAATTTAGAGGGAAGGGGACAACTAATGAAAAACCGTTTTTT. It is translated as CASSEFRGKGTTNEKPFF. Filled out from reference TRBV25-1 and TRBJ1-4, the complete variable domain reads EADIYQTPRYLVIGTGKKITLECSQTMGHDKMYWYQQDPGMELHLIHYSYGVNSTEKGDLSSESTVSRIRTEHFPLTLESARPSHTSQYLCASSEFRGKGTTNEKPFFGSGTQLSVL.

The chain employs TRBV7-9 and TRBJ2-3; 12 positions match TRBD2. This CDR3 contains 17 residues. Germline V gene data show CDR1 as SEHNR and CDR2 as FQNEAQ (reference sequence). With 10 bases clipped from V and 1 base from J, the junction kept 12 bases outside the gene matches. The CDR3 coding sequence is TGTGCCACCAAACTAGCGGGAGGCACAAAACGCACAGATACGCAGTATTTT. Translation: CATKLAGGTKRTDTQYF.

The chain employs TRBV5-1 and TRBJ1-3; D gene uncertain. CDR1 is SGHRS and CDR2 is YFSETQ in the germline V gene. The CDR3 is 14 amino acids. V lost 2 bases and J lost 2, with 8 bases in between. The DNA of the CDR3 is TGCGCCAGCAGCTTCGGGAGCCCTGGAAACACCATATATTTT. This codes for CASSFGSPGNTIYF.